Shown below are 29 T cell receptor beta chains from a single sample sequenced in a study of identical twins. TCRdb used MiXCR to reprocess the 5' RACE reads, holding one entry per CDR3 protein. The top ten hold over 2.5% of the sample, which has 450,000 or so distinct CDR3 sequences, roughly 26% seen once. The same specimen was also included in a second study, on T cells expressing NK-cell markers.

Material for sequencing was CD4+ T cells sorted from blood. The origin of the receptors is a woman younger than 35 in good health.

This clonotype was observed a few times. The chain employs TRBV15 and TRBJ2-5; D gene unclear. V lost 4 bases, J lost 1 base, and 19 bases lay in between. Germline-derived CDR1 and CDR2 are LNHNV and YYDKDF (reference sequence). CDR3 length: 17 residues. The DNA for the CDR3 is TGTGCCACCAGCAAGTGGGATAGAGATAAACGCCAAGAGACCCAGTACTTC. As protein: CATSKWDRDKRQETQYF.

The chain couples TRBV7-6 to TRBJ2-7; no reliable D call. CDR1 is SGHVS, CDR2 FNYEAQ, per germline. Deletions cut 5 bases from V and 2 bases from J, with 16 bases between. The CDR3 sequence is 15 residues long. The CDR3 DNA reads TGTGCCAGCAGCGCTAAAGTTTCAACCCCCTACGAGCAGTACTTC. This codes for CASSAKVSTPYEQYF.

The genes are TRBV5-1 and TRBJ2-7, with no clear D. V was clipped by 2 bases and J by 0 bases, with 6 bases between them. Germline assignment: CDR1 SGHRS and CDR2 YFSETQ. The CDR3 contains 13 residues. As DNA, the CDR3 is TGCGCCAGCAGCTTCTGGACCTCCTACGAGCAGTACTTC. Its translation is CASSFWTSYEQYF.

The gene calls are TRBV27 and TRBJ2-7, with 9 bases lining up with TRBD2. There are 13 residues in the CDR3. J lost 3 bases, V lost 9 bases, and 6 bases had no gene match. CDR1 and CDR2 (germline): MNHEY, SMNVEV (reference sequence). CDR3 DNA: TGTGCCAGTACCCGTAGCGGGGGCTACGAGCAGTACTTC. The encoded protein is CASTRSGGYEQYF.

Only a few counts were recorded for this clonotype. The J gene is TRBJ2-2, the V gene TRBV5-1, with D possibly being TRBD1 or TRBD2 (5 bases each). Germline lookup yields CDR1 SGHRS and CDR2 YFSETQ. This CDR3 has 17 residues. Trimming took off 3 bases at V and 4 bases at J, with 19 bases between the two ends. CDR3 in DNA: TGCGCCAGCAGCTCCATAGGGGCAGGAGGAGGCACCGGGGAGCTGTTTTTT. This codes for CASSSIGAGGGTGELFF.

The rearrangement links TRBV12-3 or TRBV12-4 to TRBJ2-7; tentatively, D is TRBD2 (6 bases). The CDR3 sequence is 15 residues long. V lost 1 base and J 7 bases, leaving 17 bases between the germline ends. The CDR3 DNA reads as TGTGCCAGCAGTTTAGTGGGCGGAAGGGCGGGAGAGCAGTACTTC. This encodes CASSLVGGRAGEQYF.

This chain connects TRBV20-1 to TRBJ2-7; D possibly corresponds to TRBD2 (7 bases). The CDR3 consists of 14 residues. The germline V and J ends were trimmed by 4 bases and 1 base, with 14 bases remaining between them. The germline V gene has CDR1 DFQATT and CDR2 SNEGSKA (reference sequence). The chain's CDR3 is CSAIRGARSYEQYF. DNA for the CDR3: TGCAGTGCTATCCGGGGGGCGAGGTCCTACGAGCAGTACTTC.

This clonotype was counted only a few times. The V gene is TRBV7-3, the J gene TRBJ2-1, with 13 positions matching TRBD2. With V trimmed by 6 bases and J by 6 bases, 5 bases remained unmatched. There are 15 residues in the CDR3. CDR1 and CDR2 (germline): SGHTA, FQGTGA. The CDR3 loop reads CASSMGLAGINEQFF. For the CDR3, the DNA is TGTGCCAGCAGTATGGGACTAGCGGGGATCAATGAGCAGTTCTTC.

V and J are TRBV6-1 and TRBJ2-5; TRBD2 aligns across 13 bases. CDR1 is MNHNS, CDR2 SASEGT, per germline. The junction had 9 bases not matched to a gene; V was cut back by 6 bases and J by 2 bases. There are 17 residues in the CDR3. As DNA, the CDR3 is TGTGCCAGCAGACCCTCCCTGGGACTAGCGGGGCAAGAGACCCAGTACTTC. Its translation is CASRPSLGLAGQETQYF.

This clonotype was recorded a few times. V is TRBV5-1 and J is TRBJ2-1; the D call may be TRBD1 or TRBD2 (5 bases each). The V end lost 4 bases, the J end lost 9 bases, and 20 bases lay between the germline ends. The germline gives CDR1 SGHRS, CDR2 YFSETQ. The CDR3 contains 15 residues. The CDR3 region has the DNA TGCGCCAGCAGCCTTCCGCCCGCAGCTGGGACTGAGCAGTTCTTC. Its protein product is CASSLPPAAGTEQFF.

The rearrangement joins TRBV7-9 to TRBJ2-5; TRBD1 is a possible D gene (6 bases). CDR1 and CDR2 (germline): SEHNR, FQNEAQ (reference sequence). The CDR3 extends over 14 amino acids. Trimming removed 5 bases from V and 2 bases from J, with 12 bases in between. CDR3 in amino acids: CASSPTRGQETQYF. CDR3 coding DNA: TGTGCCAGCAGCCCCACTAGGGGGCAAGAGACCCAGTACTTC. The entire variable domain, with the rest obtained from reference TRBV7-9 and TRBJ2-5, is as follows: DTGVSQNPRHKITKRGQNVTFRCDPISEHNRLYWYRQTLGQGPEFLTYFQNEAQLEKSRLLSDRFSAERPKGSFSTLEIQRTEQGDSAMYLCASSPTRGQETQYFGPGTRLLVL.

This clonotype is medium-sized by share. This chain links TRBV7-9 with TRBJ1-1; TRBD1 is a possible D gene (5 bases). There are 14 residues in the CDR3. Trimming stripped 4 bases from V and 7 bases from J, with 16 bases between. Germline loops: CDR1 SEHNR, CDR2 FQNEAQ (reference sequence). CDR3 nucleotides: TGTGCCAGCAGCTCCTCGATGGGGGTCCGTGAAGCTTTCTTT. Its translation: CASSSSMGVREAFF. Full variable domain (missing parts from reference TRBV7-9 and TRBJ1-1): DTGVSQNPRHKITKRGQNVTFRCDPISEHNRLYWYRQTLGQGPEFLTYFQNEAQLEKSRLLSDRFSAERPKGSFSTLEIQRTEQGDSAMYLCASSSSMGVREAFFGQGTRLTVV.

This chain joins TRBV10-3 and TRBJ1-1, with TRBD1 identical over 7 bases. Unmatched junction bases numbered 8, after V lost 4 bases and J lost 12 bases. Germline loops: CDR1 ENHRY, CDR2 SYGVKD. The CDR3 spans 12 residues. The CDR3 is CAISVGQSESFF. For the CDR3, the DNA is TGTGCCATCAGTGTGGGACAGTCTGAGTCTTTCTTT.

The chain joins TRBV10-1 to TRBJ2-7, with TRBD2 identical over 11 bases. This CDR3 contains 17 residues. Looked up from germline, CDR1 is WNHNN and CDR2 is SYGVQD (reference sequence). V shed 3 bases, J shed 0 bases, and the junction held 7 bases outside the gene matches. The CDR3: CASSEGTSGVSSYEQYF. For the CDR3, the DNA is TGCGCCAGCAGTGAAGGGACTAGCGGAGTGAGCTCCTACGAGCAGTACTTC.

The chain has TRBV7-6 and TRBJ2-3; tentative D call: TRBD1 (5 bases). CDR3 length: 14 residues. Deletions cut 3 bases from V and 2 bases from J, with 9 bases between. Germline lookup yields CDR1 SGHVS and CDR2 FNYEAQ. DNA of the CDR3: TGTGCCAGCAGCTTGAGCAGGGCCACAGATACGCAGTATTTT. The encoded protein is CASSLSRATDTQYF.

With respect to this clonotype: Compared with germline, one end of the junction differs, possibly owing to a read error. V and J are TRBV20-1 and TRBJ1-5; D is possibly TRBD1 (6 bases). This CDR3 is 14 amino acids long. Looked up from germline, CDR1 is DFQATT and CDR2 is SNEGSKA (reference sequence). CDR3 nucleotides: TGCAGTGCTCGCTTAACAGGGTCCGATCAGCCACAGCATTTT. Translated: CSARLTGSDQPQHF.

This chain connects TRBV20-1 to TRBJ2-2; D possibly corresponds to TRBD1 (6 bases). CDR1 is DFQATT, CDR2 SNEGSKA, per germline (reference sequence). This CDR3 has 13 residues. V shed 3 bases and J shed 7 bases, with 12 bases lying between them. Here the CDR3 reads CSARVQGGGELFF. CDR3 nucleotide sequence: TGCAGTGCTAGGGTACAGGGCGGCGGGGAGCTGTTTTTT.

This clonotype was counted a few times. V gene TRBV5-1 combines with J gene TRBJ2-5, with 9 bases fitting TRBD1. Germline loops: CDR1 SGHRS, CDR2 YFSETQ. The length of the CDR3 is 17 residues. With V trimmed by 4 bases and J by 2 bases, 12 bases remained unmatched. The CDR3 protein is CASSAHLTGGIQETQYF. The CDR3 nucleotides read TGCGCCAGCAGCGCACATTTGACAGGGGGGATACAAGAGACCCAGTACTTC.

The CDR3: CASSFTFLAGGNEQFF. The CDR3, as DNA: TGTGCCAGCAGTTTTACGTTTCTAGCGGGAGGCAATGAGCAGTTCTTC. V is TRBV12-3 or TRBV12-4 and J is TRBJ2-1, with 11 bases identical to TRBD2. The CDR3 runs 16 residues. After removal of 3 bases from V and 6 bases from J, the junction contained 7 bases not matched to a gene.

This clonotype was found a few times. CDR3 bases: TGTGCCAGCGGCGATTTCAGGGCCGTTCGCAATGAGCAGTTCTTC. Translation: CASGDFRAVRNEQFF. This chain joins TRBV5-6 and TRBJ2-1, with a weak D call TRBD1 (5 bases). Germline-derived CDR1 and CDR2 are SGHDT and YYEEEE. There are 15 residues in the CDR3. V dropped 7 bases and J dropped 6 bases, with 20 bases sitting between them.

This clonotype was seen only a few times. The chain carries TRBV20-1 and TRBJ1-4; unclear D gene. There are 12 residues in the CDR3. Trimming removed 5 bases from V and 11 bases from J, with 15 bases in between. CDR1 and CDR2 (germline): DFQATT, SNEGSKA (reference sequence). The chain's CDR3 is CSAQRTLGKLFF. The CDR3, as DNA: TGCAGTGCTCAGAGGACCCTTGGCAAACTGTTTTTT.

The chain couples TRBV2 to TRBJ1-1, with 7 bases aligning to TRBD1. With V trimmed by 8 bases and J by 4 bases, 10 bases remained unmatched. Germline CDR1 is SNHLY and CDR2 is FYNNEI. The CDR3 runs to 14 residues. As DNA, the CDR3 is TGTGCCAGCCGAAGTGACGCAGGGGGCACTGAAGCTTTCTTT. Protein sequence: CASRSDAGGTEAFF.

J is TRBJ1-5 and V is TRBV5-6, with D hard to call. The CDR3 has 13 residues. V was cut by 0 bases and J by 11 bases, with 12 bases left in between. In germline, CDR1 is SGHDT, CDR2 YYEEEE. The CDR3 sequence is CASSLGVEVAQHF. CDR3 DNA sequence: TGTGCCAGCAGCTTGGGGGTAGAGGTGGCCCAGCATTTT. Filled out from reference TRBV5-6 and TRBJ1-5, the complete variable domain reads DAGVTQSPTHLIKTRGQQVTLRCSPKSGHDTVSWYQQALGQGPQFIFQYYEEEERQRGNFPDRFSGHQFPNYSSELNVNALLLGDSALYLCASSLGVEVAQHFGDGTRLSIL.

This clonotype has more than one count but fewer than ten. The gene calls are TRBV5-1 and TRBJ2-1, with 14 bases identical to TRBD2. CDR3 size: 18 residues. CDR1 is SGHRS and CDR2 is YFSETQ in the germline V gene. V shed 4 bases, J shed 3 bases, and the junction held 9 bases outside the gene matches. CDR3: CASSGGLAGAPLYNEQFF. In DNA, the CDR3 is TGCGCCAGCAGCGGGGGACTAGCGGGGGCCCCCCTCTACAATGAGCAGTTCTTC. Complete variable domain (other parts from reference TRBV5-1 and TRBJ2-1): KAGVTQTPRYLIKTRGQQVTLSCSPISGHRSVSWYQQTPGQGLQFLFEYFSETQRNKGNFPGRFSGRQFSNSRSEMNVSTLELGDSALYLCASSGGLAGAPLYNEQFFGPGTRLTVL.

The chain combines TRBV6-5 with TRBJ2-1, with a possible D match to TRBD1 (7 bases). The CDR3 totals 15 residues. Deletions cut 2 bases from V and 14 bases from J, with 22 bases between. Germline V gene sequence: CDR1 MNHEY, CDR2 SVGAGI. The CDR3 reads CASSYEGYQGGVKFF. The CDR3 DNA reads TGTGCCAGCAGTTACGAGGGCTATCAGGGGGGAGTTAAGTTCTTC.

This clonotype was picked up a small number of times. This chain's CDR3 is CSVEPQGGMNTEAFF. In DNA form, the CDR3 reads TGCAGCGTTGAACCACAGGGCGGAATGAACACTGAAGCTTTCTTT. The genes are TRBV29-1 and TRBJ1-1; TRBD1 might be the D (6 bases). This CDR3 has 15 amino acids. Germline V gene lookup returns CDR1 SQVTM and CDR2 ANQGSEA. The V gene lost 2 bases and the J gene lost 0 bases, with 13 bases spanning the gap. The full variable domain, its missing parts supplied by reference TRBV29-1 and TRBJ1-1, is SAVISQKPSRDICQRGTSLTIQCQVDSQVTMMFWYRQQPGQSLTLIATANQGSEATYESGFVIDKFPISRPNLTFSTLTVSNMSPEDSSIYLCSVEPQGGMNTEAFFGQGTRLTVV.

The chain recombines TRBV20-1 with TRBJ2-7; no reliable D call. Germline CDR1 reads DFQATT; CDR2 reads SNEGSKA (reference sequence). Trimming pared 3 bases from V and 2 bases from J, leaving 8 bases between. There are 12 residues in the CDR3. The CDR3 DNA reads TGCAGTGCTAGTCATGGGGCCTACGAGCAGTACTTC. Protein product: CSASHGAYEQYF.

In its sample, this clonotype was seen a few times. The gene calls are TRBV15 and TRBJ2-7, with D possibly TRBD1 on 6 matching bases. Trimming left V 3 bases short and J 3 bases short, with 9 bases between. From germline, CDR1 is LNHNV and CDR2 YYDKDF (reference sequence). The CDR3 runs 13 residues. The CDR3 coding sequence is TGTGCCACCAGCAGGTTAGGGGGCTACGAGCAGTACTTC. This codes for CATSRLGGYEQYF.

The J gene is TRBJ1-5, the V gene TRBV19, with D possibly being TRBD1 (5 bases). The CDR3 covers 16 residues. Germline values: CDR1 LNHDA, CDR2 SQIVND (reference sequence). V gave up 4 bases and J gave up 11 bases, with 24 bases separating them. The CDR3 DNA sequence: TGTGCCAGTAGTAGTCGTGGAGGGGCGCCTGAGTGGACCCAGCATTTT. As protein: CASSSRGGAPEWTQHF.